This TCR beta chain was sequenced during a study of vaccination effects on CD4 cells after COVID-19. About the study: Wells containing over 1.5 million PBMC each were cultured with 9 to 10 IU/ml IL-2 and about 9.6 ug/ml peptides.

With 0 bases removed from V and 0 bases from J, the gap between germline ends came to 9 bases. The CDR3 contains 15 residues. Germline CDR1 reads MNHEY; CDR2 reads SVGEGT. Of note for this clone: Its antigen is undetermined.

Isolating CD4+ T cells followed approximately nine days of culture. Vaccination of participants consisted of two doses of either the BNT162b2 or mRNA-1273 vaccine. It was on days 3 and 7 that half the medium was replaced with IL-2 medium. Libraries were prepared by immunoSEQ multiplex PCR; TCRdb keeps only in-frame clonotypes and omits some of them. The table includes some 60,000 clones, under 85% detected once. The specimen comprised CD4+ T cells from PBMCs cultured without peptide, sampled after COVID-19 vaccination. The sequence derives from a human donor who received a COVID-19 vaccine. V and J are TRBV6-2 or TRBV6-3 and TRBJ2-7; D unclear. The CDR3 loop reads CASSYSVASSYEQYF. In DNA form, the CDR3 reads TGTGCCAGCAGTTACTCGGTTGCAAGCTCCTACGAGCAGTACTTC.